This T cell receptor beta chain emerged from a study of blood T cell repertoires in COVID-19. About the study: The United States, Italy and Spain provided the acute and convalescent COVID-19 samples. The cDNA or gDNA used as material had been derived from T cells, B-cell-depleted T cells, or PBMCs.

Per the original methods: Reference gene primer amplification gave nucleated cell count estimates. Assay used: immunoSEQ multiplex PCR; TCRdb lists only in-frame clones, some missing. The V and J calls and the clone size are those of that table, but D and trimming were determined from the DNA. This table has around 230,000 clones, about 83% appearing once. The TCR was taken from a woman in her forties with active or convalescent COVID-19. Sample: peripheral blood.

CDR3 bases: TGTGCCAGCTCACTCGGGACAGGGGACTATGGCTACACCTTC. It yields the protein CASSLGTGDYGYTF. The chain combines TRBV18 with TRBJ1-2; 10 nucleotides line up with TRBD1. Germline CDR1 reads KGHSH; CDR2 reads LQKENI. V trimming: 4 bases; J trimming: 3 bases; junction bases outside the gene matches: 2. This CDR3 comprises 14 residues.